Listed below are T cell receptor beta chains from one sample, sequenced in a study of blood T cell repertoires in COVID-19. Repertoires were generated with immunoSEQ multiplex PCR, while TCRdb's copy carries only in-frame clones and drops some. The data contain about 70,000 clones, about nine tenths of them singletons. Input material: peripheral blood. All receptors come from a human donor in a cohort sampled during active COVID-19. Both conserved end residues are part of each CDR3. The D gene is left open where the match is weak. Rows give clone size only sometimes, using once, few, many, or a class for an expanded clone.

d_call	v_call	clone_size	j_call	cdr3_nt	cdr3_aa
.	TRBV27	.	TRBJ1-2	TGTGCCAGCAGTTTCGCCATTTCGGGAGGCTACACCTTC	CASSFAISGGYTF
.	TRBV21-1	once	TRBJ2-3	TGTGCCAGCAGCAAAGGTAGTAGTGTAAATAGCTGGTCTACAGATACGCAGTATTTT	CASSKGSSVNSWSTDTQYF
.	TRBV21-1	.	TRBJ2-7	TGTGCCAGCAGCTCTTCCGTTTGCTACGAGCAGTACTTC	CASSSSVCYEQYF
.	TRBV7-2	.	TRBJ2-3	TGTGCCAGCAGCCTCTGGCTAGATACGCAGTATTTT	CASSLWLDTQYF
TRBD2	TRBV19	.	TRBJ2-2	TGTGCCAGTAGTCCCGGACTAGCGGGAGGTCGGAGGGAGCTGTTTTTT	CASSPGLAGGRRELFF
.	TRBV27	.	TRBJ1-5	TGTGCCAGCAGTTTAATTCCTCCAGGGCTCAATCAGCCCCAGCATTTT	CASSLIPPGLNQPQHF
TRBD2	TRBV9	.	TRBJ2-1	TGTGCCAGCAGCCCTTGGTGGCGGGAGGCTTACAATGAGCAGTTCTTC	CASSPWWREAYNEQFF
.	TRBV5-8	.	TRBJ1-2	TGTGCCAGCAGCTGGGGACACTCAACGGGCGGCTACACCTTC	CASSWGHSTGGYTF
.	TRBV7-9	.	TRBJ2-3	TGTGCCAGCAGCTCCGGGGGCACAGATACGCAGTATTTT	CASSSGGTDTQYF
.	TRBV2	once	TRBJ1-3	TGTGCCAGCCGACGTGGGGACAACTCTGGAAACACCATATATTTT	CASRRGDNSGNTIYF
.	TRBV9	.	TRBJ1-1	TGTGCCAGCAGCCCCACGCAGGGACGGGGGGGCACTGAAGCTTTCTTT	CASSPTQGRGGTEAFF
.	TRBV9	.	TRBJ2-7	TGTGCCAGCAGCTCCTACGACTCCTACGAGCAGTACTTC	CASSSYDSYEQYF
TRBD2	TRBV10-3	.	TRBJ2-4	TGTGCCATCAGCGAGGGTGCTAGCGGGACTCTAGCCAAAAACATTCAGTACTTC	CAISEGASGTLAKNIQYF
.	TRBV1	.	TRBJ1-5	TGCACGGAGTACAAATTCTCCGGGACAGATAGCAATCAGCCCCAGCATTTT	CTEYKFSGTDSNQPQHF
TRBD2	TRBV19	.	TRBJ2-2	TGTGCCAGTAGTATCGACGGGCTAGCGGGAGCCAGCACCGGGGAGCTGTTTTTT	CASSIDGLAGASTGELFF
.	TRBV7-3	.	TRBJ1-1	TGTGCCAGCAGCTTAATCCAGGGCACTGAAGCTTTCTTT	CASSLIQGTEAFF
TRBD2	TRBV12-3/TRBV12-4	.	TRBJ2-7	TGTGCCAGCAGTTTAGGACTAGCGAGCGAGCAGTACTTC	CASSLGLASEQYF
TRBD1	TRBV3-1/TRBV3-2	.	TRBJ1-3	TGTGCCAGCAGCCCGGGACAGGGGGCGGACACCATATATTTT	CASSPGQGADTIYF
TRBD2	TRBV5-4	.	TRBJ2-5	TGTGCCAGCAGCTCGAGCGGGGCGGTCCAAGAGACCCAGTACTTC	CASSSSGAVQETQYF
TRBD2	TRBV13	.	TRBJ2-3	TGTGCCAGCAGCTTATCGGCGGGAGGATTTTCAGACCTCATCACAGATACGCAGTATTTT	CASSLSAGGFSDLITDTQYF
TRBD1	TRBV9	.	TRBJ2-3	TGTGCCAGCAGCGCACAGGGGTTGGGGGCAGATACGCAGTATTTT	CASSAQGLGADTQYF
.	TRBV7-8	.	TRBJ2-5	TGTGCCAGCAGCTTATTTGCCAGGAAAGAGACCCAGTACTTC	CASSLFARKETQYF
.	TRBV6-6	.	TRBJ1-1	TGTGCCAGCCTGGCAAAAACGAACACTGAAGCTTTCTTT	CASLAKTNTEAFF
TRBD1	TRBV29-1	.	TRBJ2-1	TGCAGCGTTGAGGGACAGGGGTTGCGTGGTGAGCAGTTCTTC	CSVEGQGLRGEQFF
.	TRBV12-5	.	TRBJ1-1	TGTGCTAGTGGTTTGTCCCTGGACAGAAGAAGCACTGAAGCTTTCTTT	CASGLSLDRRSTEAFF
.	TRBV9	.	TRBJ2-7	TGTGCCAGCACCCAGACCGGGTCGCGGGGCGAGCAGTACTTC	CASTQTGSRGEQYF
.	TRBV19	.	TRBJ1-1	TGTGCCAGTAGGTCGCCAGGGGAGAACACTGAAGCTTTCTTT	CASRSPGENTEAFF
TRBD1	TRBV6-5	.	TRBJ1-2	TGTGCCAGCAGTTCCCCGGGACAGGGTTTACATGGCTACACCTTC	CASSSPGQGLHGYTF
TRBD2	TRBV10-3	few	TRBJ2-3	TGTGCCATCAGTGACCCGGGACTAGCGAGAGATACGCAGTATTTT	CAISDPGLARDTQYF
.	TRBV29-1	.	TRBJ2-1	TGCAGCGTTGTCCCTCCTACTGCCGGGGACTACAATGAGCAGTTCTTC	CSVVPPTAGDYNEQFF
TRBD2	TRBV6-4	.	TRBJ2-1	TGTGCCAGCAGTGACTCGACTAGCGGGATAGATGAGCAGTTCTTC	CASSDSTSGIDEQFF
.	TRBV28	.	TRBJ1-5	TGTGCCAGCAGTTTACAAGGAGATAGCAATCAGCCCCAGCATTTT	CASSLQGDSNQPQHF
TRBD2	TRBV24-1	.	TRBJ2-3	TGTGCCACCAGTGATTTTTTGGCTAGCGGGAGGGAAGATACGCAGTATTTT	CATSDFLASGREDTQYF
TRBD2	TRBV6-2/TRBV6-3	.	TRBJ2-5	TGTGCCAGCAGCCCCCTAGCGGATCAAGAGACCCAGTACTTC	CASSPLADQETQYF
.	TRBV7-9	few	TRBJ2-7	TGTGCCAGCAGCTTAGAATTAGCTCCCTACGAGCAGTACTTC	CASSLELAPYEQYF
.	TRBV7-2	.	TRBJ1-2	TGTGCCAGCAGCTTCGGAGGTTCCAACTATGGCTACACCTTC	CASSFGGSNYGYTF
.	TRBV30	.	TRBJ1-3	TGTGCCTGGGGTAATGCAGGGGGAAACACCATATATTTT	CAWGNAGGNTIYF
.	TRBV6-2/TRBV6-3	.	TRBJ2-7	TGTGCCAGCAGTTCTGAGACGGGACTCTACGAGCAGTACTTC	CASSSETGLYEQYF
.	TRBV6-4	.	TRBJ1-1	TGTGCCAGGCCGCCCTTGGGGAAGGGGCGCGGGAACACTGAAGCTTTCTTT	CARPPLGKGRGNTEAFF
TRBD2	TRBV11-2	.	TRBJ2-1	TGTGCCAGCAGCTTAGCGGGAGGCTCCTACAATGAGCAGTTCTTC	CASSLAGGSYNEQFF
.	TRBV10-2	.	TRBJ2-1	TGCGCCAGCAGTGAGAGTATCGGTGAGCAGTTCTTC	CASSESIGEQFF
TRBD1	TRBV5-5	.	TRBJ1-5	TGTGCCAGCAGCACAGGGGGATCGCGCAATCAGCCCCAGCATTTT	CASSTGGSRNQPQHF
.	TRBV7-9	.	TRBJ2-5	TGTGCCAGCAGCTTACGGGGAGGGGGAGAGACCCAGTACTTC	CASSLRGGGETQYF
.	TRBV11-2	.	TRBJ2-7	TGTGCCAGCAGCTTAGTGGACACGACCTACGAGCAGTACTTC	CASSLVDTTYEQYF
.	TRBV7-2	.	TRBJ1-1	TGTGCCAGCAGCTTGAGTTCCGGGAACACTGAAGCTTTCTTT	CASSLSSGNTEAFF
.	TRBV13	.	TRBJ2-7	TGTGCCAGCAGCTTAGTAACCTACGAGCAGTACTTC	CASSLVTYEQYF
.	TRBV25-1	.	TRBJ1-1	TGTGCCAGCAGTGAATCCCAACAAGTGAACACTGAAGCTTTCTTT	CASSESQQVNTEAFF
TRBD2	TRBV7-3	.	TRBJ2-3	TGTGCCAGCAGCCCCCGGGCTAGCGGGAGCACAGATACGCAGTATTTT	CASSPRASGSTDTQYF
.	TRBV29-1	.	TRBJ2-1	TGCAGCGTTGAAGATCTTCTAGGTAGTAATGAGCAGTTCTTC	CSVEDLLGSNEQFF
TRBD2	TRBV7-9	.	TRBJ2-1	TGTGCCAGCAGCTACCCCGGGACTAGCGGGAGGGGCCCCTACAATGAGCAGTTCTTC	CASSYPGTSGRGPYNEQFF
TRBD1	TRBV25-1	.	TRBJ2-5	TGTGCCAGCGAAGACAGGGGCCAAGAGACCCAGTACTTC	CASEDRGQETQYF
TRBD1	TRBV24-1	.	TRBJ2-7	TGTGCCACCAGTGACCCCCAGACAGGGGGCTACGAGCAGTACTTC	CATSDPQTGGYEQYF
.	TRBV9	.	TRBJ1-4	TGTGCCAGCAGCGTGGGCCCGGGGCGGGGTGAAAAACTGTTTTTT	CASSVGPGRGEKLFF
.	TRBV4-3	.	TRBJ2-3	TGCGCCAGCAGCCAAGATCGGTCTCGTATGTCCTCAGATACGCAGTATTTT	CASSQDRSRMSSDTQYF
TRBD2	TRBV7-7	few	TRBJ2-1	TGTGCCAGCAGCCCTCGACTAGCGGATAATGGTGGTGAGCAGTTCTTC	CASSPRLADNGGEQFF
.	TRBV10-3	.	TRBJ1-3	TGTGCCACTACCCACGGGGCTGGAAACACCATATATTTT	CATTHGAGNTIYF
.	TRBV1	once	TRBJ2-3	TGCACCAGCAGCCCCTCCAGCGGGAAATGGGCCACAGATACGCAGTATTTT	CTSSPSSGKWATDTQYF
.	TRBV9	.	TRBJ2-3	TGTGCCAGCAGCTCCGGGAGAGATACGCAGTATTTT	CASSSGRDTQYF
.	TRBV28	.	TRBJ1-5	TGTGCCAGCAGTTTATATTCGGATCAGCCCCAGCATTTT	CASSLYSDQPQHF
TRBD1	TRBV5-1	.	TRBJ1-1	TGCGCCAGCAGAGAACAGGGGGCGAGTACTGAAGCTTTCTTT	CASREQGASTEAFF